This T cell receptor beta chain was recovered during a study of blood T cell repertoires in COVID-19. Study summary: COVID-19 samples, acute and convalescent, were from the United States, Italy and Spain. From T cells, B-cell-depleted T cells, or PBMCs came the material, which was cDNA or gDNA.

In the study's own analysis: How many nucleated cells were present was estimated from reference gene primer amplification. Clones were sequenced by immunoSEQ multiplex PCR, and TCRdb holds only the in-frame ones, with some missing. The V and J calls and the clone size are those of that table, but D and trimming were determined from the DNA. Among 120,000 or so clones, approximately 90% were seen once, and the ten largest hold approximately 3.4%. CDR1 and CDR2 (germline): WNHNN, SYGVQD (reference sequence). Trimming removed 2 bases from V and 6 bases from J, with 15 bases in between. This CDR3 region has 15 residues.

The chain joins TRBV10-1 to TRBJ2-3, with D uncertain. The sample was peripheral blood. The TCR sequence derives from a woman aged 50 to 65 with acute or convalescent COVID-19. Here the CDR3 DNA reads TGCGCCAGCAGTGAGGGGCCGGCCCTTAGGGATACGCAGTATTTT. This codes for CASSEGPALRDTQYF.